This entry lists 30 T cell receptor beta chains sequenced from one sample in a study of blood T cell repertoires in COVID-19. The repertoire was sequenced with immunoSEQ multiplex PCR; TCRdb's copy has only in-frame clones and lacks some. Of approximately 140,000 clones listed, approximately 86% are singletons. Sequencing was performed on PBMCs or T cells enriched from blood (not recorded which). All receptors derive from a woman aged 50 to 60 who had recovered from COVID-19.

The chain is built from TRBV19 and TRBJ1-2, with 8 positions matching TRBD1. Losses at the gene ends were 5 bases for V and 5 bases for J; bases not matched to a gene: 7. The CDR3 consists of 14 residues. Germline-derived CDR1 and CDR2 are LNHDA and SQIVND (reference sequence). The CDR3: CASSAQGAEYGYTF. DNA of the CDR3: TGTGCCAGTAGTGCTCAGGGGGCGGAGTATGGCTACACCTTC.

This sequence joins TRBV4-2 and TRBJ2-2; 7 nucleotides align to TRBD2. This CDR3 has 15 amino acids. Germline CDR1 LGHNA, CDR2 YNFKEQ. V lost 1 base to trimming and J lost 5 bases; unmatched junction nucleotides: 4. The CDR3 nucleotides are TGTGCCAGCAGCCAAGCACTAGCGTTGACCGGGGAGCTGTTTTTT. Its protein is CASSQALALTGELFF.

The V call is TRBV9, the J call TRBJ2-7, with TRBD2 identical over 8 bases. Trimming removed 0 bases from V and 4 bases from J; junction bases left unmatched: 6. Per germline, CDR1 SGDLS and CDR2 YYNGEE. The CDR3 is 15 residues long. CDR3 protein: CASSVGLAGSYEQYF. CDR3 nucleotide sequence: TGTGCCAGCAGCGTAGGGCTAGCGGGCTCATACGAGCAGTACTTC.

This clone was detected only a few times. V usage is TRBV6-5 and J usage is TRBJ1-5; no clear D gene. This CDR3 spans 13 amino acids. Trimming took 8 bases from V and 0 from J, leaving 8 bases between them. The germline CDR1 and CDR2 sequences are MNHEY and SVGAGI. In nucleotides, the CDR3 is TGTGCCAGCGACTCCTATAGCAATCAGCCCCAGCATTTT. Translation: CASDSYSNQPQHF.

CDR3 nucleotide sequence: TGTGCCAGCAGCCAAGATGCAGGGTCGTTATATTACGAGCAGTACTTC. Residues: CASSQDAGSLYYEQYF. This rearrangement joins TRBV3-1 (or the pseudogene TRBV3-2) to TRBJ2-7, with a weak D call TRBD1 (5 bases). The CDR3 has 16 amino acids. Germline V gives CDR1 LGHDT, CDR2 YNNKEL (reference sequence). V was trimmed by 0 bases and J by 4 bases, leaving 16 bases between them.

This chain joins TRBV5-4 and TRBJ1-2; TRBD1 aligns across 9 bases. This CDR3 spans 19 amino acids. Germline CDR1 reads SGHNT; CDR2 reads YYREEE (reference sequence). Trimming removed 4 bases from V and 7 bases from J; junction bases left unmatched: 23. The CDR3: CASSGGTGRGITGIPGYTF. CDR3 DNA: TGTGCCAGCAGCGGGGGGACAGGGCGGGGAATTACGGGAATTCCTGGCTACACCTTC.

Only one count was recorded for this clone. The chain combines TRBV4-3 with TRBJ1-1; D may be TRBD1 (5 bases). V was shortened by 4 bases and J by 10 bases, with 13 bases between the two germline ends. The CDR3 loop spans 12 amino acids. Germline assignment: CDR1 LGHNA and CDR2 YSLEER. CDR3 loop: CASSRDQGVAFF. CDR3 nucleotides: TGCGCCAGCAGCCGAGATCAGGGTGTAGCTTTCTTT.

This clone was observed a single time. This chain joins TRBV6-5 and TRBJ2-5, with D tentatively TRBD1 (6 bases). CDR1 and CDR2 (germline): MNHEY, SVGAGI. This CDR3 spans 13 amino acids. The V and J ends lost 10 bases and 4 bases respectively, with 16 bases between them. The CDR3 loop reads CATRDTGPETQYF. CDR3 nucleotides: TGTGCCACCCGGGACACGGGTCCAGAGACCCAGTACTTC.

This chain joins TRBV18 and TRBJ2-7; 7 bases are shared with TRBD1. J lost 0 bases, V lost 1 base, and 6 bases had no gene match. CDR1 and CDR2 (germline): KGHSH, LQKENI. The CDR3 totals 16 residues. CDR3 sequence (DNA): TGTGCCAGCTCACCACGCGTTGGACAGGACTCCTACGAGCAGTACTTC. It is translated as CASSPRVGQDSYEQYF.

CDR3 sequence (DNA): TGTGCCAGCAGTTTCTCCTCCTACAATGAGCAGTTCTTC. Its translation is CASSFSSYNEQFF. The chain combines TRBV27 with TRBJ2-1; D remains ambiguous. This CDR3 is 13 amino acids long. The germline CDR1 and CDR2 sequences are MNHEY and SMNVEV (reference sequence). Trimming cost V 3 bases and J 0 bases, with 3 bases left between them.

The V and J genes are TRBV15 and TRBJ1-4; TRBD1 matches 7 bases. This CDR3 is built from 18 residues. V dropped 3 bases and J dropped 4; count of bases not matched to a gene: 14. The V gene's germline CDR1 is LNHNV and CDR2 YYDKDF (reference sequence). The CDR3: CATSRAELTGSGNEKLFF. As DNA, the CDR3 is TGTGCCACCAGCAGGGCAGAACTGACAGGGTCTGGTAATGAAAAACTGTTTTTT.

The CDR3 here is CASSLGRGNEKLFF. The DNA of the CDR3 is TGTGCCAGCAGCTTGGGCAGGGGCAATGAAAAACTGTTTTTT. The chain joins TRBV7-9 to TRBJ1-4; possibly TRBD1 for D (6 bases). Germline loops: CDR1 SEHNR, CDR2 FQNEAQ (reference sequence). The CDR3 covers 14 residues. The V end was cut by 3 bases, the J end by 5 bases, with 10 bases between.

The chain uses TRBV5-1 and TRBJ2-5; unclear D gene. The germline gives CDR1 SGHRS, CDR2 YFSETQ. This CDR3 has 14 residues. The V gene lost 6 bases and the J gene lost 2 bases, with 14 bases spanning the gap. CDR3 nucleotides: TGCGCCAGCAAATCCCTACTCGCGCAAGAGACCCAGTACTTC. Translated: CASKSLLAQETQYF.

The chain joins TRBV20-1 to TRBJ1-6; 8 positions match TRBD1. The CDR3 covers 14 residues. Trimming at V came to 3 bases and at J to 5 bases, leaving 3 bases not matched to a gene. Germline V gives CDR1 DFQATT, CDR2 SNEGSKA (reference sequence). The CDR3 loop is CSASSGQDNSPLHF. The CDR3 coding sequence is TGCAGTGCTAGTTCGGGACAGGATAATTCACCCCTCCACTTT.

The rearrangement uses TRBV6-2 or TRBV6-3 and TRBJ2-6; weak D call: TRBD1 (6 bases). V lost 5 bases, J lost 2 bases, and 16 bases lay in between. The CDR3 sequence is 17 residues long. In germline, CDR1 is MNHEY, CDR2 SVGEGT. The chain's CDR3 is CASSPGTLRAGANVLTF. CDR3 DNA: TGTGCCAGCAGTCCCGGGACACTTCGGGCTGGGGCCAACGTCCTGACTTTC.

This sequence joins TRBV5-1 and TRBJ1-4; D is uncertain. Per the germline V gene, CDR1 is SGHRS and CDR2 is YFSETQ. The V and J ends lost 2 bases and 3 bases respectively, with 11 bases between them. The CDR3 spans 15 residues. The chain's CDR3 is CASSLLGEPNEKLFF. CDR3 nucleotide sequence: TGCGCCAGCAGCTTACTTGGGGAGCCTAATGAAAAACTGTTTTTT.

The rearrangement uses TRBV7-8 and TRBJ1-4, with 9 bases matching TRBD1. This CDR3 spans 16 amino acids. CDR1 and CDR2 from the germline V gene are SGHVS and FQNEAQ. Trimming took 5 bases from V and 5 from J; bases not matched to a gene: 9. This chain's CDR3 is CASSPRPGQGNEKLFF. CDR3 sequence (DNA): TGTGCCAGCAGCCCCCGACCGGGACAGGGAAATGAAAAACTGTTTTTT.

This sequence joins TRBV20-1 and TRBJ1-1; D is unclear. This CDR3 spans 11 amino acids. Deletions cut 8 bases from V and 1 base from J, with 8 bases between. Germline V CDR1 and CDR2: DFQATT, SNEGSKA (reference sequence). The CDR3 DNA reads TGCAGTCCACGGGGGAACACTGAAGCTTTCTTT. This encodes CSPRGNTEAFF.

The rearrangement links TRBV19 to TRBJ1-1; 7 nucleotides match TRBD1. Per germline, CDR1 LNHDA and CDR2 SQIVND (reference sequence). V shed 4 bases, J shed 1 base, and the junction held 3 bases outside the gene matches. This CDR3 is built from 14 residues. CDR3 nucleotide sequence: TGTGCCAGTAGTAGAACAGGGGAGAACACTGAAGCTTTCTTT. This encodes CASSRTGENTEAFF.

The chain couples TRBV12-5 to TRBJ2-3; TRBD2 aligns across 9 bases. Per germline, CDR1 LGHNT and CDR2 FRNRAP. The CDR3 length is 15 residues. V dropped 1 base and J dropped 3; count of bases not matched to a gene: 2. CDR3 loop: CASGLGSGGTDTQYF. The CDR3 coding sequence is TGTGCTAGTGGTTTGGGTAGCGGGGGAACAGATACGCAGTATTTT.

CDR3: CASSDGVASGGGTDTQYF. CDR3 nucleotide sequence: TGTGCCAGCAGTGATGGGGTGGCTAGCGGGGGGGGCACAGATACGCAGTATTTT. J is TRBJ2-3 and V is TRBV2; 12 nucleotides line up with TRBD2. V shed 3 bases and J 1 base; nucleotides not matched to a gene: 8. In germline, CDR1 is SNHLY, CDR2 FYNNEI. The CDR3 loop spans 18 amino acids.

The rearrangement links TRBV12-5 to TRBJ2-7; 12 bases match TRBD2. J was trimmed by 4 bases and V by 1 base; bases with no gene match: 2. The CDR3 spans 15 residues. CDR1 and CDR2 (germline): LGHNT, FRNRAP. In DNA, the CDR3 is TGTGCTAGTGGTTTGGGGACTAGCGGGACTTACGAGCAGTACTTC. It encodes CASGLGTSGTYEQYF.

The chain joins TRBV6-2 or TRBV6-3 to TRBJ2-3; no reliable D call. Trimming pared 2 bases from V and 6 bases from J, leaving 6 bases between. Germline lookup yields CDR1 MNHEY and CDR2 SVGEGT. CDR3 length equals 12 residues. CDR3 loop: CASSYTRDTQYF. CDR3 nucleotides: TGTGCCAGCAGTTACACGAGGGATACGCAGTATTTT.

The J gene is TRBJ1-2, the V gene TRBV6-5, with a tentative D call TRBD1 (6 bases). This CDR3 has 15 amino acids. V was trimmed by 2 bases and J by 2 bases, leaving 12 bases between them. Germline V gene lookup returns CDR1 MNHEY and CDR2 SVGAGI. The CDR3 nucleotides are TGTGCCAGCAGTTACGACCAAACAGGGAACTATGGCTACACCTTC. Protein: CASSYDQTGNYGYTF.

This chain links TRBV7-9 with TRBJ2-1; D possibly corresponds to TRBD2 (6 bases). This CDR3 region has 19 residues. Trimming pared 5 bases from V and 0 bases from J, leaving 23 bases between. Germline values: CDR1 SEHNR, CDR2 FQNEAQ (reference sequence). The CDR3 is CASSPNPPTSPSSYNEQFF. The CDR3 DNA follows: TGTGCCAGCAGCCCCAACCCCCCGACTAGTCCCAGCTCCTACAATGAGCAGTTCTTC.

This sequence joins TRBV4-1 and TRBJ1-2, with no clear D. The CDR3 covers 14 residues. V lost 3 bases and J 2 bases, leaving 10 bases between the germline ends. CDR1 is MGHRA, CDR2 YSYEKL, per germline. In DNA form, the CDR3 reads TGCGCCAGCAGCCAGTCCATCCTAAACTATGGCTACACCTTC. This codes for CASSQSILNYGYTF.

V gene TRBV7-9 combines with J gene TRBJ1-2, with D perhaps TRBD1 (5 bases). Germline V gene sequence: CDR1 SEHNR, CDR2 FQNEAQ (reference sequence). The CDR3 length is 13 residues. V gave up 5 bases and J gave up 7 bases, with 14 bases separating them. CDR3 residues: CASSPAPRAGYTF. Written as DNA, the CDR3 is TGTGCCAGCAGCCCAGCCCCCAGGGCTGGCTACACCTTC.

This clone was observed a handful of times. J is TRBJ1-2 and V is TRBV5-6; tentatively, D is TRBD1 (5 bases). V was pared by 0 bases and J by 4 bases, with 10 bases between. Germline V CDR1 and CDR2: SGHDT, YYEEEE. The CDR3 contains 14 residues. Written as DNA, the CDR3 is TGTGCCAGCAGCTTGGGACAGAACCTCTATGGCTACACCTTC. Amino acids: CASSLGQNLYGYTF.

The chain is built from TRBV18 and TRBJ2-1, with 9 positions matching TRBD1. This CDR3 is 14 amino acids long. The V gene end was trimmed by 4 bases and the J gene end by 4 bases; junction bases not matched to a gene: 2. Germline-derived CDR1 and CDR2 are KGHSH and LQKENI. The CDR3 loop is CASSQQGAYNEQFF. In DNA form, the CDR3 reads TGTGCCAGCTCACAACAGGGGGCTTACAATGAGCAGTTCTTC.

The chain employs TRBV12-3 or TRBV12-4 and TRBJ2-7, with 7 bases that match TRBD1. The CDR3 is 11 residues long. The V gene end was trimmed by 5 bases and the J gene end by 10 bases; junction bases not matched to a gene: 5. The CDR3 loop is CASSLTGVQYF. The CDR3 coding sequence is TGTGCCAGCAGTCTTACAGGGGTACAGTACTTC.